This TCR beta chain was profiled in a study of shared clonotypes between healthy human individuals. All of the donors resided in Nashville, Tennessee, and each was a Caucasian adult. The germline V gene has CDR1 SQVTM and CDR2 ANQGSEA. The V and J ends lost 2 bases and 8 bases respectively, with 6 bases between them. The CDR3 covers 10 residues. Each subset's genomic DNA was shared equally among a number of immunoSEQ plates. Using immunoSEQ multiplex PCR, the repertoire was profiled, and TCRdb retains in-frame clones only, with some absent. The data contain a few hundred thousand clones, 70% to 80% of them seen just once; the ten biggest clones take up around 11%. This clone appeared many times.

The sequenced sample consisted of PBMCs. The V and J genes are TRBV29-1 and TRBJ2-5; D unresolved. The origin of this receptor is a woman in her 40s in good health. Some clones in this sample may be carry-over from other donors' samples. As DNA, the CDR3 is TGCAGCGTTGAACTAAATACCCAGTACTTC. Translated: CSVELNTQYF. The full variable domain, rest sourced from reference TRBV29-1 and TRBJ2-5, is SAVISQKPSRDICQRGTSLTIQCQVDSQVTMMFWYRQQPGQSLTLIATANQGSEATYESGFVIDKFPISRPNLTFSTLTVSNMSPEDSSIYLCSVELNTQYFGPGTRLLVL.